These 19 T cell receptor beta chains came from one sample sequenced in a study of OX40 agonist ivuxolimab in advanced cancers. Only in-frame clones appear in the TCRdb table, and some are missing; sequencing was by immunoSEQ multiplex PCR. Here the sample spans tens of thousands of clones, 70% to 85% being singletons. Sequenced here: CD4+ or CD8+ T cells sorted from blood, sampled in a trial of the OX40 agonist ivuxolimab. These receptor sequences come from an adult with an advanced solid tumor such as melanoma, head and neck, liver or kidney cancer.

V usage is TRBV5-1 and J usage is TRBJ2-1, with 8 bases aligning to TRBD2. The germline CDR1 and CDR2 sequences are SGHRS and YFSETQ. This CDR3 has 15 amino acids. The junction had 14 bases not matched to a gene; V was cut back by 7 bases and J by 8 bases. CDR3 in amino acids: CASRLRAGDWDEQFF. As DNA, the CDR3 is TGCGCCAGCCGCCTCCGAGCGGGAGACTGGGATGAGCAGTTCTTC.

This clone has only a few counts. This chain links TRBV7-9 with TRBJ1-2, with unresolved D. Germline CDR1 and CDR2: SEHNR and FQNEAQ (reference sequence). There are 12 residues in the CDR3. V was trimmed by 5 bases and J by 8 bases, leaving 12 bases between them. CDR3 coding DNA: TGTGCCAGCAGCCAGACGGTCGAGGGCTACACCTTC. It is translated as CASSQTVEGYTF.

On this clone: The sample holds other DNA sequences that translate to the same CDR3. The chain links TRBV7-2 to TRBJ1-5; maybe TRBD1 (6 bases). This CDR3 is 15 amino acids long. CDR1 and CDR2 from the germline V gene are SGHTA and FQGNSA. V gave up 1 base and J gave up 7 bases, with 14 bases separating them. The CDR3 DNA follows: TGTGCCAGCAGCTTAGAAGGGGGTTGGAGCCAGCCCCAGCATTTT. It yields the protein CASSLEGGWSQPQHF.

This clone has more than one count but fewer than ten. The V gene is TRBV6-6, the J gene TRBJ1-1; D uncertain. Germline CDR1 is MNHNY and CDR2 is SVGAGI (reference sequence). Trimming took 0 bases from V and 4 from J, leaving 12 bases between them. There are 15 residues in the CDR3. CDR3 bases: TGTGCCAGCAGTTACTCGGCACCGGCGAGCACTGAAGCTTTCTTT. Its protein product is CASSYSAPASTEAFF.

The V and J genes are TRBV7-2 and TRBJ2-5; 8 positions agree with TRBD2. This CDR3 spans 14 amino acids. With 10 bases clipped from V and 4 bases from J, the junction kept 11 bases outside the gene matches. Germline values: CDR1 SGHTA, CDR2 FQGNSA. The CDR3 DNA is TGTGCCACGGAGAATAGCGGGAACGGAGAGACCCAGTACTTC. It specifies CATENSGNGETQYF.

The rearrangement uses TRBV13 and TRBJ2-7; D may be TRBD1 (5 bases). The CDR3 has 14 amino acids. From germline, CDR1 is PRHDT and CDR2 FYEKMQ (reference sequence). Trimming pared 4 bases from V and 1 base from J, leaving 11 bases between. CDR3: CASSSKDKSYEQYV. The CDR3 DNA follows: TGTGCCAGCAGCTCCAAGGACAAGTCCTACGAGCAGTACGTC.

In the case of this clone: Other DNA sequences in this specimen translate into the identical CDR3. V usage is TRBV7-3 and J usage is TRBJ2-2; a weak D match, TRBD2 (6 bases). CDR1 is SGHTA, CDR2 FQGTGA, per germline. The CDR3 has 14 amino acids. V shed 1 base and J shed 3 bases, with 6 bases lying between them. In DNA, the CDR3 is TGTGCCAGCAGCTTAAGCGGGGACACCGGGGAGCTGTTTTTT. Protein: CASSLSGDTGELFF.

V is TRBV4-1 and J is TRBJ1-1; no clear D. V was shortened by 2 bases and J by 2 bases, with 15 bases between the two germline ends. The CDR3 sequence is 16 residues long. From germline, CDR1 is MGHRA and CDR2 YSYEKL. In DNA, the CDR3 is TGCGCCAGCAGCCAAAATTCGGACGCGGGAAACACTGAAGCTTTCTTT. Its translation: CASSQNSDAGNTEAFF.

This sequence joins TRBV10-3 and TRBJ2-7; 16 bases align to TRBD2. Germline CDR1 ENHRY, CDR2 SYGVKD. V shed 8 bases, J shed 0 bases, and the junction held 4 bases outside the gene matches. The CDR3 runs to 16 residues. CDR3 amino acids: CAIAGTSGRASYEQYF. In nucleotides, the CDR3 is TGTGCCATCGCCGGGACTAGCGGGAGGGCCTCCTACGAGCAGTACTTC.

The J gene is TRBJ2-3, the V gene TRBV19, with 11 nucleotides matching TRBD1. V gave up 7 bases and J gave up 5 bases; unmatched junction bases: 8. The CDR3 is made up of 15 amino acids. CDR1 is LNHDA, CDR2 SQIVND, per germline (reference sequence). The CDR3 spells CASTSPGTGGDTQYF. The CDR3 bases are TGTGCCAGTACCTCGCCCGGGACAGGGGGAGATACGCAGTATTTT.

V usage is TRBV18 and J usage is TRBJ1-1; D is undetermined. The germline V gene encodes CDR1 KGHSH and CDR2 LQKENI. V was cut by 3 bases and J by 2 bases, with 10 bases left in between. The CDR3 sequence is 14 residues long. The CDR3, as DNA: TGTGCCAGCTCACCCGGCGGCATCAACACTGAAGCTTTCTTT. This sequence encodes CASSPGGINTEAFF.

V and J are TRBV18 and TRBJ1-1, with a possible D match to TRBD1 (5 bases). V dropped 3 bases and J dropped 1 base, with 21 bases sitting between them. This CDR3 comprises 18 residues. The germline V gene has CDR1 KGHSH and CDR2 LQKENI. CDR3 DNA: TGTGCCAGCTCACCTTTAGGACCCGCCCGGGACCCGAACACTGAAGCTTTCTTT. Translating gives CASSPLGPARDPNTEAFF.

This clone was picked up one time. The chain carries TRBV6-6 and TRBJ1-4, with a possible D match to TRBD1 (6 bases). Trimming took off 6 bases at V and 5 bases at J, with 16 bases between the two ends. From germline, CDR1 is MNHNY and CDR2 SVGAGI (reference sequence). The CDR3 sequence is 15 residues long. This CDR3 is CASSFRTDPNEKLFF. In DNA form, the CDR3 reads TGTGCCAGCAGCTTCCGGACAGATCCAAATGAAAAACTGTTTTTT.

The V gene is TRBV29-1, the J gene TRBJ2-3; 8 nucleotides match TRBD1. The germline gives CDR1 SQVTM, CDR2 ANQGSEA. J gave up 0 bases and V 4 bases, and 9 bases lay outside the gene matches. This CDR3 comprises 16 residues. Here the CDR3 DNA reads TGCAGCGTTGGAGGTGACAGGGGCCTAAGCACAGATACGCAGTATTTT. Its protein is CSVGGDRGLSTDTQYF.

This sequence joins TRBV27 and TRBJ1-5; tentative D call: TRBD1 (5 bases). CDR1 and CDR2 from the germline V gene are MNHEY and SMNVEV (reference sequence). The CDR3 length is 15 residues. V lost 5 bases, J lost 0 bases, and 11 bases lay in between. The DNA for the CDR3 is TGTGCCAGCAGTATCCGGGGCTATAGCAATCAGCCCCAGCATTTT. It codes for CASSIRGYSNQPQHF.

This clone was detected once. V is TRBV2 and J is TRBJ2-7; TRBD1 matches at 7 bases. With V trimmed by 4 bases and J by 6 bases, 3 bases remained unmatched. CDR3 length: 12 amino acids. Germline V CDR1 and CDR2: SNHLY, FYNNEI. The CDR3 protein is CASSGSGGEQYF. CDR3 nucleotide sequence: TGTGCCAGCAGTGGGTCAGGGGGCGAGCAGTACTTC. The complete variable domain, with remaining parts taken from reference TRBV2 and TRBJ2-7, reads EPEVTQTPSHQVTQMGQEVILRCVPISNHLYFYWYRQILGQKVEFLVSFYNNEISEKSEIFDDQFSVERPDGSNFTLKIRSTKLEDSAMYFCASSGSGGEQYFGPGTRLTVT.

This chain connects TRBV19 to TRBJ1-1; D is perhaps TRBD1 (5 bases). Trimming stripped 0 bases from V and 7 bases from J, with 12 bases between. CDR3 length: 14 residues. Germline CDR1 reads LNHDA; CDR2 reads SQIVND (reference sequence). DNA of the CDR3: TGTGCCAGTAGTATAGATGGTCGGCAGGGTGAAGCTTTCTTT. It is translated as CASSIDGRQGEAFF. The full variable domain, its missing parts supplied by reference TRBV19 and TRBJ1-1, is DGGITQSPKYLFRKEGQNVTLSCEQNLNHDAMYWYRQDPGQGLRLIYYSQIVNDFQKGDIAEGYSVSREKKESFPLTVTSAQKNPTAFYLCASSIDGRQGEAFFGQGTRLTVV.

The V call is TRBV7-3, the J call TRBJ1-4; TRBD1 is a possible D gene (6 bases). Germline CDR1 SGHTA, CDR2 FQGTGA. The V and J ends lost 3 bases and 6 bases respectively, with 11 bases between them. CDR3 length: 14 residues. The CDR3 is CASSLNRVDEKLFF. As DNA, the CDR3 is TGTGCCAGCAGCTTGAACAGGGTCGATGAAAAACTGTTTTTT.

The chain carries TRBV5-4 and TRBJ2-5, with D tentatively TRBD1 or TRBD2 (6 bases each). This CDR3 has 14 amino acids. Trimming cost V 0 bases and J 4 bases, with 10 bases left between them. Germline V gene sequence: CDR1 SGHNT, CDR2 YYREEE (reference sequence). CDR3 sequence (DNA): TGTGCCAGCAGCTTGGCCCGGGGGCCAGAGACCCAGTACTTC. The encoded protein is CASSLARGPETQYF.